This T cell receptor beta chain was retrieved from a study of blood T cell repertoires in COVID-19. Study details: The United States, Italy and Spain supplied acute and convalescent COVID-19 samples. In each case, the material was cDNA or gDNA derived from T cells, B-cell-depleted T cells, or PBMCs.

Trimming left V 2 bases short and J 1 base short, with 12 bases between. The CDR3 loop spans 15 amino acids. Germline V CDR1 and CDR2: SGHNT, YYREEE (reference sequence). Recruitment covered about two dozen US areas and drew participants whose ages spanned roughly 18 to 100 years. In the authors' methods: Quantification of nucleated cells was approximated via reference gene primer amplification. Clones were read by immunoSEQ multiplex PCR, and TCRdb kept only the in-frame ones, dropping some. That table supplies the V and J calls and clone size; D and trimming were determined from the DNA. The sample has roughly 300,000 clones, approximately 90% seen once.

The sample consisted of PBMCs or T cells enriched from blood (not recorded which). This TCR was sampled from a woman in her thirties or forties with acute COVID-19. The V gene is TRBV5-4, the J gene TRBJ1-1, with D perhaps TRBD1 (5 bases). The CDR3 coding sequence is TGTGCCAGCAGCTTAGGGAGCGGGGGGAACACTGAAGCTTTCTTT. Its translation is CASSLGSGGNTEAFF.